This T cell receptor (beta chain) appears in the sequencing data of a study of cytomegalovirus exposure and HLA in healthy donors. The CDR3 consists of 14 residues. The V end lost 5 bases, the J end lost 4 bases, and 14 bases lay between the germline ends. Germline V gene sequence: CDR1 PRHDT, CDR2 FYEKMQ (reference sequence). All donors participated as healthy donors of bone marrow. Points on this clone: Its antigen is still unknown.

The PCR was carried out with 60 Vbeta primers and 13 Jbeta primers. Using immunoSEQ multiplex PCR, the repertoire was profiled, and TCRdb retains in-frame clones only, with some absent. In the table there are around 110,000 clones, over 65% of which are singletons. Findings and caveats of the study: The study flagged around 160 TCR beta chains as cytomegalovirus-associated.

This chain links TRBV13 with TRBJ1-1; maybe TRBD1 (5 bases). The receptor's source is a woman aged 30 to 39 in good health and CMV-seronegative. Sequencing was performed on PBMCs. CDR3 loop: CASSLADQGTEAFF. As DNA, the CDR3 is TGTGCCAGCAGCCTCGCCGACCAGGGCACTGAAGCTTTCTTT.